This TCR beta chain was recovered during a study of blood T cell repertoires in COVID-19. Trimming shortened V by 7 bases and J by 15 bases, and 16 bases separated the two germline ends. Germline V gene lookup returns CDR1 MDHEN and CDR2 SYDVKM. CDR3 length: 11 amino acids. Libraries were prepared by immunoSEQ multiplex PCR; TCRdb keeps only in-frame clonotypes and omits some of them. The sample contains 30,000 to 40,000 clones, about 87% of which appear only once. The chain has TRBV28 and TRBJ2-1, with D possibly TRBD2 on 7 matching bases. This receptor was taken from a human donor in a cohort sampled during active COVID-19. Sequenced sample: peripheral blood. CDR3 region: CASKGGAGLFF. The CDR3 DNA reads as TGTGCCAGCAAGGGGGGAGCGGGACTGTTCTTC.